The 28 T cell receptor beta chains reported below all come from one sample, sequenced in a study of cytomegalovirus exposure and HLA in healthy donors. In the PCR, 60 Vbeta and 13 Jbeta primers were used. The method was immunoSEQ multiplex PCR; TCRdb's version includes in-frame clones alone and lacks a portion of them. Of about 97,000 clones in the sample, approximately 85% were seen once. Sequencing input: PBMCs. Receptors originate from a man younger than 40 in good health and CMV-seronegative.

V gene TRBV19 combines with J gene TRBJ2-7; D is perhaps TRBD1 (5 bases). The CDR3 is 11 amino acids. Germline V CDR1 and CDR2: LNHDA, SQIVND (reference sequence). Trimming removed 3 bases from V and 6 bases from J, with 6 bases in between. DNA for the CDR3: TGTGCCAGTAGTATGGGGCCCGAGCAGTACTTC. It yields the protein CASSMGPEQYF.

The chain has TRBV30 and TRBJ1-5, with TRBD1 identical over 9 bases. The trim removed 4 bases at V and 5 bases at J, leaving 3 bases unmatched. Per the germline V gene, CDR1 is GTSNPN and CDR2 is SVGIG (reference sequence). The CDR3 extends over 13 amino acids. CDR3 protein: CAWNDRGDQPQHF. The CDR3 region has the DNA TGTGCCTGGAACGACAGGGGGGATCAGCCCCAGCATTTT.

This chain connects TRBV6-5 to TRBJ2-2, with 9 nucleotides matching TRBD1. The trim removed 4 bases at V and 1 base at J, leaving 1 base unmatched. CDR1 is MNHEY and CDR2 is SVGAGI in the germline V gene. This CDR3 contains 15 residues. CDR3 sequence: CASSWDRENTGELFF. The DNA of the CDR3 is TGTGCCAGCAGTTGGGACAGGGAGAACACCGGGGAGCTGTTTTTT.

This clone has a handful of counts. V usage is TRBV5-1 and J usage is TRBJ1-6; D not certain. Germline CDR1 is SGHRS and CDR2 is YFSETQ. Trimming removed 5 bases at V and 10 bases at J, with 13 bases between. The CDR3 spans 13 residues. The CDR3 DNA is TGCGCCAGCAGTCGGGGTTTCGGGTCACCCCTCCACTTT. Amino acids: CASSRGFGSPLHF.

The V gene is TRBV2, the J gene TRBJ2-3; tentatively, D is TRBD2 (6 bases). The CDR3 totals 12 residues. V shed 4 bases and J shed 8 bases, with 10 bases lying between them. Germline values: CDR1 SNHLY, CDR2 FYNNEI. In DNA, the CDR3 is TGTGCCAGCAGTGGACGGGAGAGTACGCAGTATTTT. Translated, it gives CASSGRESTQYF.

V usage is TRBV7-3 and J usage is TRBJ1-3; unclear D gene. CDR1 and CDR2 from the germline V gene are SGHTA and FQGTGA. Trimming removed 2 bases from V and 4 bases from J, with 15 bases in between. This CDR3 contains 16 residues. CDR3 sequence (DNA): TGTGCCAGCAGCTTATCTGCCGGCTCGGGAGGAAACACCATATATTTT. Residues: CASSLSAGSGGNTIYF. The variable domain in full, with the rest retrieved from reference TRBV7-3 and TRBJ1-3, is GAGVSQTPSNKVTEKGKYVELRCDPISGHTALYWYRQSLGQGPEFLIYFQGTGAADDSGLPNDRFFAVRPEGSVSTLKIQRTERGDSAVYLCASSLSAGSGGNTIYFGEGSWLTVV.

CDR3 bases: TGTGCCAGCAAAAGGACAGGGGGTAGGGAGACCCAGTACTTC. This encodes CASKRTGGRETQYF. The chain uses TRBV27 and TRBJ2-5; TRBD1 agrees at 10 bases. The V gene end was trimmed by 7 bases and the J gene end by 5 bases; junction bases not matched to a gene: 7. This CDR3 region has 14 residues. Germline CDR1 and CDR2: MNHEY and SMNVEV (reference sequence).

This chain joins TRBV18 and TRBJ1-1; D gene unclear. Germline CDR1 is KGHSH and CDR2 is LQKENI. V was clipped by 6 bases and J by 4 bases, with 12 bases between them. This CDR3 has 13 residues. The CDR3 DNA follows: TGTGCCAGCTCCCCTGCTAAGAGCACTGAAGCTTTCTTT. This codes for CASSPAKSTEAFF.

This clone was detected only a few times. V is TRBV5-1 and J is TRBJ2-5; maybe TRBD2 (6 bases). The V and J ends lost 3 bases and 2 bases respectively, with 17 bases between them. Germline-derived CDR1 and CDR2 are SGHRS and YFSETQ. The CDR3 has 16 amino acids. CDR3 nucleotide sequence: TGCGCCAGCAGCTGGGGGGACCAAGTAGGACAAGAGACCCAGTACTTC. This translates into CASSWGDQVGQETQYF.

The chain's CDR3 is CASSRGLISGNTIYF. CDR3 nucleotide sequence: TGTGCCAGCAGCCGGGGACTGATCTCTGGAAACACCATATATTTT. This sequence joins TRBV5-6 and TRBJ1-3; tentative D call: TRBD1 (5 bases). Germline V gene sequence: CDR1 SGHDT, CDR2 YYEEEE. The CDR3 has 15 residues. The germline V and J ends were trimmed by 4 bases and 0 bases, with 11 bases remaining between them.

The J gene is TRBJ1-1, the V gene TRBV6-1; possibly TRBD1 for D (5 bases). Germline CDR1 MNHNS, CDR2 SASEGT. Trimming removed 3 bases from V and 10 bases from J, with 12 bases in between. The CDR3 sequence is 12 residues long. The CDR3 DNA reads as TGTGCCAGCAGTGATACGACAGCAGGAGCTTTCTTT. This translates into CASSDTTAGAFF.

This clone appeared a few times. The CDR3 protein is CASRDRGPNEQYF. In DNA, the CDR3 is TGTGCCAGCAGGGACAGGGGTCCCAACGAGCAGTACTTC. The V gene is TRBV28, the J gene TRBJ2-7; 9 nucleotides match TRBD1. V gave up 6 bases and J gave up 5 bases; unmatched junction bases: 5. This CDR3 is built from 13 residues. Germline values: CDR1 MDHEN, CDR2 SYDVKM.

This rearrangement joins TRBV6-1 to TRBJ2-7; D perhaps matches TRBD2 (6 bases). The CDR3 contains 14 residues. Looked up from germline, CDR1 is MNHNS and CDR2 is SASEGT. The germline V and J ends were trimmed by 0 bases and 9 bases, with 15 bases remaining between them. The CDR3 here is CASSEAGGISVQYF. CDR3 nucleotides: TGTGCCAGCAGTGAAGCTGGCGGGATTAGCGTGCAGTACTTC.

The genes are TRBV27 and TRBJ2-3; D is undetermined. Trimming removed 6 bases from V and 2 bases from J, with 6 bases in between. The CDR3 is 12 amino acids. Germline CDR1 is MNHEY and CDR2 is SMNVEV (reference sequence). This CDR3 reads CASRHYTDTQYF. CDR3 in DNA: TGTGCCAGCAGGCACTACACAGATACGCAGTATTTT.

A few counts support this clone. V usage is TRBV6-1 and J usage is TRBJ2-7; TRBD1 is a possible D gene (6 bases). The CDR3 loop spans 14 amino acids. Germline V CDR1 and CDR2: MNHNS, SASEGT. V shed 10 bases and J shed 3 bases, with 19 bases lying between them. CDR3 residues: CATSRDTGIYEQYF. CDR3 nucleotide sequence: TGTGCCACCTCCCGGGACACTGGAATCTACGAGCAGTACTTC.

This chain connects TRBV19 to TRBJ1-2; 11 bases agree with TRBD1. CDR3 length: 12 residues. The trim removed 6 bases at V and 8 bases at J, leaving 2 bases unmatched. Germline loops: CDR1 LNHDA, CDR2 SQIVND (reference sequence). CDR3 protein: CASRGQGVGYTF. The CDR3 DNA reads as TGTGCCAGTAGGGGACAGGGGGTCGGCTACACCTTC. The whole variable domain, filled in from reference TRBV19 and TRBJ1-2, reads DGGITQSPKYLFRKEGQNVTLSCEQNLNHDAMYWYRQDPGQGLRLIYYSQIVNDFQKGDIAEGYSVSREKKESFPLTVTSAQKNPTAFYLCASRGQGVGYTFGSGTRLTVV.

This chain links TRBV5-4 with TRBJ2-7; D ambiguous. The CDR3 consists of 13 residues. V lost 0 bases and J lost 9, with 13 bases in between. The germline gives CDR1 SGHNT, CDR2 YYREEE (reference sequence). The CDR3 reads CASSLDLYSSQYF. The CDR3 bases are TGTGCCAGCAGCTTGGACCTTTACAGTTCGCAGTACTTC. The variable domain in full, with the rest retrieved from reference TRBV5-4 and TRBJ2-7, is ETGVTQSPTHLIKTRGQQVTLRCSSQSGHNTVSWYQQALGQGPQFIFQYYREEENGRGNFPPRFSGLQFPNYSSELNVNALELDDSALYLCASSLDLYSSQYFGPGTRLTVT.

The chain uses TRBV29-1 and TRBJ2-1; 7 positions agree with TRBD2. Germline CDR1 is SQVTM and CDR2 is ANQGSEA. J gave up 3 bases and V 7 bases, and 9 bases lay outside the gene matches. CDR3 length: 14 residues. CDR3 protein: CSGTGTNLYNEQFF. CDR3 coding DNA: TGCAGCGGCACCGGGACTAACCTCTACAATGAGCAGTTCTTC.

This clone was recorded once. The chain has TRBV4-1 and TRBJ1-4; D is ambiguous. Germline V gives CDR1 MGHRA, CDR2 YSYEKL. V was cut by 4 bases and J by 8 bases, with 14 bases left in between. CDR3 size: 14 residues. The CDR3 loop is CASSLTGFGEKLFF. The CDR3 region has the DNA TGCGCCAGCAGCCTGACGGGGTTTGGAGAAAAACTGTTTTTT.

This clone was detected only once. This chain uses TRBV4-2 with TRBJ1-2, with D perhaps matching TRBD1 (5 bases). The CDR3 covers 14 residues. Germline V CDR1 and CDR2: LGHNA, YNFKEQ. V lost 4 bases, J lost 4 bases, and 13 bases lay in between. The CDR3 is CASSPYPQVYGYTF. CDR3 DNA: TGTGCCAGCAGCCCATACCCACAGGTCTATGGCTACACCTTC.

The rearrangement joins TRBV18 to TRBJ2-7; 7 positions agree with TRBD1. The CDR3 has 14 residues. The germline V gene has CDR1 KGHSH and CDR2 LQKENI. The trim removed 2 bases at V and 5 bases at J, leaving 6 bases unmatched. CDR3 in DNA: TGTGCCAGCTCACCAGAGACAGGGAGCCACGAGCAGTACTTC. It encodes CASSPETGSHEQYF.

This clone was observed a handful of times. The rearrangement links TRBV28 to TRBJ2-4; maybe TRBD1 (5 bases). This CDR3 spans 12 amino acids. The ends were cut back, 6 bases at V and 6 bases at J, with 9 bases in the middle. Germline V lookup: CDR1 MDHEN, CDR2 SYDVKM. The CDR3, as DNA: TGTGCCAGCAGAACCGACAGAAACATTCAGTACTTC. Amino acids: CASRTDRNIQYF.

The chain links TRBV19 to TRBJ2-5, with 12 bases aligning to TRBD2. CDR1 is LNHDA, CDR2 SQIVND, per germline (reference sequence). V was pared by 6 bases and J by 5 bases, with 10 bases of the junction left unmatched. This CDR3 contains 16 residues. The CDR3 reads CASRTTSGSARETQYF. The CDR3 DNA sequence: TGTGCCAGTAGGACGACTAGCGGGAGTGCGCGGGAGACCCAGTACTTC. Looking up the rest from reference TRBV19 and TRBJ2-5 gives the full variable domain: DGGITQSPKYLFRKEGQNVTLSCEQNLNHDAMYWYRQDPGQGLRLIYYSQIVNDFQKGDIAEGYSVSREKKESFPLTVTSAQKNPTAFYLCASRTTSGSARETQYFGPGTRLLVL.

The chain has TRBV7-9 and TRBJ1-6, with 7 bases that match TRBD1. CDR3 length: 14 residues. After removal of 1 base from V and 9 bases from J, the junction contained 3 bases not matched to a gene. Germline V CDR1 and CDR2: SEHNR, FQNEAQ (reference sequence). CDR3 sequence (DNA): TGTGCCAGCAGCTTAGTGGACAGGAGTTCACCCCTCCACTTT. Translated, it gives CASSLVDRSSPLHF.

This clone was observed a single time. The chain combines TRBV27 with TRBJ1-5; 7 bases are a match to TRBD1. Germline values: CDR1 MNHEY, CDR2 SMNVEV (reference sequence). V lost 8 bases and J lost 3; bases outside the gene matches: 4. The CDR3 totals 13 residues. DNA of the CDR3: TGTGCCAGCCGACAGGGCCTCAATCAGCCCCAGCATTTT. It specifies CASRQGLNQPQHF.

The chain recombines TRBV9 with TRBJ2-5; 7 bases map to TRBD2. Germline CDR1 reads SGDLS; CDR2 reads YYNGEE. This CDR3 comprises 15 residues. V shed 4 bases, J shed 1 base, and the junction held 7 bases outside the gene matches. CDR3 amino acids: CASSPTSRGQETQYF. DNA for the CDR3: TGTGCCAGCAGCCCGACTAGCCGTGGCCAAGAGACCCAGTACTTC.

On this clone itself: Other DNA sequences in the same sample also yield this CDR3. The chain recombines TRBV7-7 with TRBJ2-3; 7 positions match TRBD1. This CDR3 comprises 16 residues. Germline assignment: CDR1 SSHAT and CDR2 FNYEAQ (reference sequence). J was trimmed by 2 bases and V by 1 base; bases with no gene match: 6. CDR3 nucleotides: TGTGCCAGCAGCTTAGGGGTCGACAGGGACACAGATACGCAGTATTTT. This codes for CASSLGVDRDTDTQYF.

The CDR3 region has the DNA TGTGCCTGGAGTCGGAAGGGGGCTGGGCCCCAGCATTTT. It encodes CAWSRKGAGPQHF. This chain joins TRBV30 and TRBJ1-5; 7 nucleotides match TRBD1. J gave up 9 bases and V 2 bases, and 7 bases lay outside the gene matches. This CDR3 region has 13 residues. Germline CDR1 and CDR2: GTSNPN and SVGIG (reference sequence). Using reference TRBV30 and TRBJ1-5 for the parts outside the CDR3, the full variable domain is SQTIHQWPATLVQPVGSPLSLECTVEGTSNPNLYWYRQAAGRGLQLLFYSVGIGQISSEVPQNLSASRPQDRQFILSSKKLLLSDSGFYLCAWSRKGAGPQHFGDGTRLSIL.